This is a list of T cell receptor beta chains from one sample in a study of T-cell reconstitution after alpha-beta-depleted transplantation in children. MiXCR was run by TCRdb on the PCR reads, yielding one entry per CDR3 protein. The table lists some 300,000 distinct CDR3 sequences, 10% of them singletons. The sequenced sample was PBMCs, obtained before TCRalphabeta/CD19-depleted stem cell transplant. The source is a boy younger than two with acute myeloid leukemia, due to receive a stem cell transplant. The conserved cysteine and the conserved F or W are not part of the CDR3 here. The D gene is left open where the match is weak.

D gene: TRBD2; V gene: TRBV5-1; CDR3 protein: ASSRAGELGLAQY
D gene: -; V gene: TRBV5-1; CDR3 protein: ASKKADNYGYT
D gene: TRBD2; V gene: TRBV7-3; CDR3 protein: ASSSLAGHNEQF
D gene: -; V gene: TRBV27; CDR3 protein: ASSFSGGHTGELF
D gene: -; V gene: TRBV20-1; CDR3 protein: SARDVLLPYNEQF
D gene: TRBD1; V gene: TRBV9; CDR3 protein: ASGRGPAGELF
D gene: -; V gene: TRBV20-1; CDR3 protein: SARRGGSYNEQF
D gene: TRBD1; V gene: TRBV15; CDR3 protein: ATSRGGTANTEAF
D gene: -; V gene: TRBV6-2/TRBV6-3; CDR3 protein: ASSIEGYNEQF
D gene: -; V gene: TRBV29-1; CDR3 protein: SVPNPTGSYEQY
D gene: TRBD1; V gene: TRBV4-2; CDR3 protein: ASSQVFGTAEKLF
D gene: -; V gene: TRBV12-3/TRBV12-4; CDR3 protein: ASTGRHPYEQY
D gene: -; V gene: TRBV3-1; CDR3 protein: ASSQEAGFHGYT